This T cell receptor (beta chain) is drawn from a study of PD-1 blockade in classical Hodgkin lymphoma. Study observations and caveats: Baseline TCR diversity was reportedly lower in newly diagnosed patients than in healthy donors. It was reported as lower still in relapsed/refractory patients. Repertoire differences have undefined causes, possibly disease activity or prior therapy. Lower baseline TCR diversity marked trial partial responders and progressors.

There was relapse after autologous stem cell transplantation in every patient, and there was variation in brentuximab vedotin exposure. It was by magnetic negative selection that CD4+ T cells were purified from thawed PBMCs. Assay used: immunoSEQ multiplex PCR; TCRdb lists only in-frame clones, some missing. The sample includes around 2,700 clones, about 86% seen only once; the top ten take 1.2% to 1.5%. This CDR3 spans 20 amino acids. Trimming removed 0 bases from V and 0 bases from J; junction bases left unmatched: 11. Germline CDR1 and CDR2: SGDLS and YYNGEE. Turning to this clone: Its antigen is still unknown.

The V and J genes are TRBV9 and TRBJ2-1, with 11 bases identical to TRBD2. The clonotype comes from a human donor with classical Hodgkin lymphoma. The source material was CD4+ T cells from blood, sampled at baseline. Here the CDR3 DNA reads TGTGCCAGCAGCGTAGGGGCTAGCGGGAGGCTTCCAAGCTCCTACAATGAGCAGTTCTTC. It encodes CASSVGASGRLPSSYNEQFF.